This T cell receptor beta chain was captured in a study of circulating CD8 cells and anti-PD-1 response in melanoma. Broader study findings: Tumor reactivity was tested by peptide assays on expanded sorted subsets. Subset repertoires were largely private at M1, with under 7% shared.

Each library started from around 15 ng of total RNA using the QIAseq Immune Repertoire TCR panel. MiXCR was run by TCRdb on the reads, yielding one entry per CDR3 protein. Found here are over 90 distinct CDR3 sequences, under 20% of them singletons; the top ten hold under 85%. Germline V CDR1 and CDR2: MNHEY, SVGEGT. This CDR3 is built from 12 residues. Concerning this clonotype: Its antigen is currently unknown. The junction does not match germline at one end; this may be a read error.

Live CD3+CD8+TCRalphabeta+ cells were sorted into four subsets by PD-1 and/or TIGIT. Here the sequenced sample was CD8+ T cells from PBMCs, taken at baseline or after one month of anti-PD-1 therapy (not recorded which). The rearrangement links TRBV6-2 or TRBV6-3 to TRBJ2-1; 7 bases match TRBD1. The sequence came from a human donor with melanoma. The CDR3 nucleotides are TGTGCCAGCAGTCGACAGGGAAATGAGCAGTCCTTC. This encodes CASSRQGNEQSF.